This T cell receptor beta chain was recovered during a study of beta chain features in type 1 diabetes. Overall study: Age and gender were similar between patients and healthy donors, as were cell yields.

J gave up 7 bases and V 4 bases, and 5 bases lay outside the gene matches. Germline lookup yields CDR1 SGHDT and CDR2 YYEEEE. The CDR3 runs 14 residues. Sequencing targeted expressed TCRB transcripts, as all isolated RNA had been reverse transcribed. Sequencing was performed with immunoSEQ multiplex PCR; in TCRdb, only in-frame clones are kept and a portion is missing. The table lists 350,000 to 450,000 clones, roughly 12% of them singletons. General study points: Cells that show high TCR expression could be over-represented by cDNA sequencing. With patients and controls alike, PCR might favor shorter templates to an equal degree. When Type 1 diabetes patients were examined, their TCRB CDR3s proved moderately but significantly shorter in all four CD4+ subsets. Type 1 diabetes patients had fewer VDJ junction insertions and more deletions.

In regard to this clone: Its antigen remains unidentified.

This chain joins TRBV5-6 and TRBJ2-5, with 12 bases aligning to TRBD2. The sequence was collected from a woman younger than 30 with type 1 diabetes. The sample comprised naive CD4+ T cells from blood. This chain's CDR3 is CASSITTSGGTQYF. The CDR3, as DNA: TGTGCCAGCAGCATTACGACTAGCGGGGGGACCCAGTACTTC.